A selection of T cell receptor beta chains follows, all from one sample in a study of CD8+CD57+ T cells in acquired aplastic anemia. TCRdb reprocessed the reads with MiXCR, giving one entry per CDR3 protein. The sample yields approximately 190,000 distinct CDR3 sequences, less than 65% seen once. Sequencing input: sorted CD4+, CD8+, or CD8+CD57+ T cells (not recorded which) from PBMCs. Receptor source: a human donor with severe aplastic anemia or a healthy control (not recorded which). CDR3s include the opening cysteine and the closing phenylalanine or tryptophan. A D gene is named only where the DNA matches it firmly. For some rows the clone size is stated as once, few or many, or as a class when expanded; others skip it.

d_gene,j_gene,v_gene,abundance,CDR3aa,CDR3nt
TRBD1,TRBJ1-5,TRBV24-1,NA,CATSGQGNQPQHF,TGTGCCACCAGTGGACAGGGGAATCAGCCCCAGCATTTT
NA,TRBJ2-7,TRBV29-1,NA,CSVDQGWGDGYEQYF,TGCAGCGTTGATCAAGGGTGGGGGGATGGGTACGAGCAGTACTTC
TRBD1,TRBJ1-1,TRBV6-5,many,CASSYSPTGGVNTEAFF,TGTGCCAGCAGTTACTCGCCTACAGGGGGGGTGAACACTGAAGCTTTCTTT
TRBD1,TRBJ2-6,TRBV10-3,NA,CAISETGDGANVLTF,TGTGCCATCAGTGAGACAGGGGACGGGGCCAACGTCCTGACTTTC
NA,TRBJ2-7,TRBV10-3,NA,CAARSAGSYEQYF,TGTGCCGCCCGAAGCGCAGGGTCCTACGAGCAGTACTTC
TRBD1,TRBJ1-6,TRBV14,NA,CASSLGQVGSPLHF,TGTGCCAGCAGCCTGGGACAGGTCGGTTCACCCCTCCACTTT
TRBD1,TRBJ1-2,TRBV7-2,NA,CASSLSKTGGYGYTF,TGTGCCAGCAGCTTAAGCAAGACAGGGGGCTATGGCTACACCTTC
NA,TRBJ1-2,TRBV6-1,many,CASSEVPGPGNYGYTF,TGTGCCAGCAGTGAAGTACCAGGACCGGGGAACTATGGCTACACCTTC
TRBD2,TRBJ2-1,TRBV15,NA,CATSAPSGSRYNEQFF,TGTGCCACCAGCGCCCCTAGCGGGAGTAGGTACAATGAGCAGTTCTTC
NA,TRBJ1-6,TRBV7-9,NA,CASSSENSPLHF,TGTGCCAGCAGCTCCGAGAATTCACCCCTCCACTTT
NA,TRBJ2-3,TRBV10-2,few,CATTLVLRGTDTQYF,TGCGCCACCACATTGGTCCTAAGGGGCACAGATACGCAGTATTTT
NA,TRBJ1-6,TRBV7-2,NA,CASSPQTANNSPLHF,TGTGCCAGCAGCCCCCAGACAGCTAATAATTCACCCCTCCACTTT
NA,TRBJ2-1,TRBV19,NA,CASSRKPRVLLYNEQFF,TGTGCCAGTAGTCGTAAACCCAGGGTGTTGTTGTACAATGAGCAGTTCTTC
NA,TRBJ2-5,TRBV11-3,NA,CASRVNPGAGETQYF,TGTGCCAGCCGCGTAAATCCGGGGGCTGGGGAGACCCAGTACTTC
NA,TRBJ2-1,TRBV7-4,once,CASSVTGLNEQFF,TGTGCCAGCAGCGTAACAGGGCTCAATGAGCAGTTCTTC
NA,TRBJ1-5,TRBV7-9,NA,CASSLGRASNQPQHF,TGTGCCAGCAGCTTAGGGAGGGCTAGCAATCAGCCCCAGCATTTT
TRBD2,TRBJ2-3,TRBV29-1,many,CSVESSGVSDTQYF,TGCAGCGTTGAAAGTAGCGGGGTTTCAGATACGCAGTATTTT
NA,TRBJ2-5,TRBV24-1,NA,CATSDSIPGTQETQYF,TGTGCCACCAGTGATTCGATCCCTGGCACTCAAGAGACCCAGTACTTC
TRBD2,TRBJ2-2,TRBV25-1,NA,CASSEGLVFAGELFF,TGTGCCAGCAGTGAGGGACTAGTGTTCGCCGGGGAGCTGTTTTTT
TRBD1,TRBJ1-2,TRBV20-1,NA,CSASQGTDPYGYTF,TGCAGTGCTAGCCAAGGGACAGATCCCTATGGCTACACCTTC
TRBD2,TRBJ2-3,TRBV24-1,NA,CATSDVGRGRGDTQYF,TGTGCCACCAGTGATGTAGGGAGGGGTAGGGGAGATACGCAGTATTTT
NA,TRBJ1-4,TRBV12-3/TRBV12-4,once,CASSLGLMGPEKLFF,TGTGCCAGCAGTTTGGGTCTAATGGGGCCCGAAAAACTGTTTTTT
NA,TRBJ2-7,TRBV14,NA,CASSQDRGTGIHEQYF,TGTGCCAGCAGCCAAGATAGGGGTACAGGGATCCACGAGCAGTACTTC
NA,TRBJ2-7,TRBV5-1,once,CASSTSKGEQYF,TGCGCCAGCAGCACCTCGAAGGGCGAGCAGTACTTC
NA,TRBJ2-7,TRBV2,NA,CASNGRGTLEQYF,TGTGCCAGCAATGGACGAGGGACACTCGAGCAGTACTTC
NA,TRBJ2-7,TRBV29-1,NA,CSPRRGAYEQYF,TGCAGCCCCCGTCGGGGCGCCTACGAGCAGTACTTC
NA,TRBJ1-5,TRBV20-1,NA,CSALRGQYSNQPQHF,TGCAGTGCCCTACGGGGGCAGTATAGCAATCAGCCCCAGCATTTT
NA,TRBJ2-7,TRBV27,many,CASSFQGSYEQYF,TGTGCCAGCAGTTTTCAAGGGTCCTACGAGCAGTACTTC
TRBD2,TRBJ2-7,TRBV28,NA,CASSELGLRVYEQYF,TGTGCCAGCAGTGAATTGGGACTAAGGGTTTACGAGCAGTACTTC
TRBD2,TRBJ2-7,TRBV7-2,once,CASSSHGGVAGAYEQYF,TGTGCCAGCAGCTCCCATGGGGGGGTAGCGGGGGCCTACGAGCAGTACTTC
TRBD1,TRBJ2-5,TRBV10-3,NA,CAISESSGTGVQETQYF,TGTGCCATCAGTGAGTCCTCCGGGACAGGGGTACAAGAGACCCAGTACTTC
TRBD2,TRBJ2-1,TRBV7-3,NA,CASSLSPRSGGALGRNEQFF,TGTGCCAGCAGCTTAAGCCCAAGGAGCGGGGGGGCTTTGGGTCGCAATGAGCAGTTCTTC
NA,TRBJ2-3,TRBV7-2,NA,CASSKGPTDTQYF,TGTGCCAGCAGCAAGGGACCTACAGATACGCAGTATTTT
TRBD2,TRBJ2-1,TRBV20-1,NA,CSARDGGGRYEQFF,TGCAGTGCTAGAGATGGGGGGGGGAGGTATGAGCAGTTCTTC
NA,TRBJ1-2,TRBV20-1,few,CSARDLGGYTF,TGCAGTGCACGAGACCTGGGCGGCTACACCTTC
TRBD1,TRBJ1-4,TRBV10-3,NA,CAIRTGDNEKLFF,TGTGCCATCCGGACAGGGGATAATGAAAAACTGTTTTTT
NA,TRBJ2-2,TRBV7-7,NA,CASSLGCANTGELFF,TGTGCTAGCAGCTTAGGCTGTGCGAACACCGGGGAGCTGTTTTTT
NA,TRBJ1-5,TRBV5-8,NA,CASGLVKGHQPQHF,TGTGCCAGCGGCTTGGTGAAGGGACATCAGCCCCAGCATTTT
NA,TRBJ2-3,TRBV24-1,many,CATSDLTPDTQYF,TGTGCCACCAGTGACCTGACACCAGATACGCAGTATTTT
TRBD1,TRBJ2-7,TRBV19,NA,CASSHTDRVPYEQYF,TGTGCCAGTAGTCATACGGACAGGGTTCCCTACGAGCAGTACTTC
NA,TRBJ2-1,TRBV29-1,NA,CSVVGILNEQFF,TGCAGCGTTGTTGGAATCCTCAATGAGCAGTTCTTC
NA,TRBJ2-2,TRBV29-1,NA,CSAIGGGTSNTGELFF,TGCAGCGCCATAGGGGGTGGGACCTCGAACACCGGGGAGCTGTTTTTT
TRBD2,TRBJ2-1,TRBV11-2,once,CASSLGLAGEEQFF,TGTGCCAGCAGCTTAGGGCTAGCGGGAGAGGAGCAGTTCTTC
NA,TRBJ1-2,TRBV7-9,NA,CASRPRGANNTIYGYIF,TGTGCCAGCAGGCCCAGGGGAGCCAATAACACTATCTATGGCTACATCTTC
NA,TRBJ1-5,TRBV7-2,NA,CASSLGTPPNQPQHF,TGTGCCAGCAGCTTAGGGACTCCCCCTAATCAGCCCCAGCATTTT
NA,TRBJ1-1,TRBV5-8,many,CASSLGDGMNTEAFF,TGTGCCAGCAGCTTGGGTGACGGGATGAACACTGAAGCTTTCTTT
NA,TRBJ2-7,TRBV15,NA,CATSRDPGTYEQYF,TGTGCCACCAGCAGAGATCCGGGGACCTACGAGCAGTACTTC
TRBD2,TRBJ2-7,TRBV7-3,NA,CASGPAGTYEQYF,TGTGCCTCGGGGCCAGCGGGAACCTACGAGCAGTACTTC
TRBD2,TRBJ2-1,TRBV7-9,NA,CASSLEPGGRVGNEQFF,TGTGCTAGCAGCTTAGAACCCGGCGGGAGGGTGGGGAATGAGCAGTTCTTC
TRBD1,TRBJ2-2,TRBV9,NA,CASSVAGQGSGELFF,TGTGCCAGCAGCGTAGCGGGACAGGGGTCCGGGGAGCTGTTTTTT
NA,TRBJ1-2,TRBV7-9,NA,CASSPSTGNHGYTF,TGTGCCAGCAGCCCCTCAACAGGGAATCATGGCTACACCTTC
TRBD2,TRBJ2-1,TRBV29-1,NA,CSVDPTNSGLAGGPGQFF,TGCAGCGTTGACCCTACCAACAGCGGACTAGCGGGAGGGCCAGGGCAGTTCTTC
NA,TRBJ2-7,TRBV27,NA,CASSFGAGTRYEQYF,TGTGCCAGCAGTTTTGGGGCCGGGACACGCTACGAGCAGTACTTC
NA,TRBJ1-6,TRBV7-7,NA,CASSPTDNPPLHF,TGTGCGAGCAGCCCCACAGATAATCCACCCCTCCACTTT
NA,TRBJ1-3,TRBV19,NA,CASRGDNRPSGNTIYF,TGTGCCAGTAGGGGGGACAACCGACCCTCTGGAAACACCATATATTTT
NA,TRBJ2-7,TRBV19,many,CASSISSGEQYF,TGTGCCAGTAGTATTTCTTCTGGAGAGCAGTACTTC
NA,TRBJ1-2,TRBV20-1,NA,CSAGQTGLTEGYTF,TGCAGTGCTGGACAGACAGGCTTAACGGAGGGCTACACCTTC